This TCR beta chain was recovered during a study of cytomegalovirus exposure and HLA in healthy donors (dated by TCRdb to about 2017). Regarding the study in general: According to an earlier analysis of a few hundred of the donors, 150 million to 200 million T cells yielded roughly 110 million unique TCR beta sequences and 276 Gb of sequence data. In the later analysis, no new phenotypic data were used to find candidate immune exposures; instead, reliance was placed on TCR beta sequences and their occurrence across donors. The study aimed to test whether signatures of past pathogen exposure could be identified by cataloging public T cell receptors. Donor age, sex, ethnicity and CMV serostatus were collected together with the repertoire data. The number of typed donors differed by locus: about 620-640 for A, B, C, DRB1 and DQB1; approximately 520 for DQA1; 606 for DPA1; and some 450 for DPB1. A later analysis re-analyzed previously published TCR beta repertoires from roughly 690 donors and added high-resolution HLA genotyping to study TCR occurrence patterns. Five DR-DQ haplotypes were treated as single units for association and clustering because of strong linkage in the cohort. Besides the first cohort of under 700 subjects, a separate validation cohort made up of 120 different subjects was used. The study profiled the T cell repertoires of about 720 subjects by immunosequencing and related them to cytomegalovirus serostatus. All discovery cohort repertoires had been generated on a single sequencing platform. Among the approximately 400 genotyped donors, under 90% belonged to the genetic ancestry cluster associated with self-reported Caucasian donors. An earlier analysis of approximately 500 of the donors applied high-throughput TCR beta sequencing to assess whether each TCR beta V gene segment acted as functional or pseudogenic. An early release that covered about 640 HLA-typed donors contained around 300 gigabases of sequencing data and around 85 million unique TCR sequences. Across roughly 420 genotyped donors of the cohort, an average of approximately 240,000 unique TCR beta nucleotide sequences per donor were sequenced, and 15% to 20% of those sequences were non-productive. Class I and class II HLA loci were covered by the typing at four-digit resolution. Genome-wide SNP genotypes for about 60% of the 666 donors were used in a later genetic analysis, which treated that subset as a discovery cohort. To predict cytomegalovirus infection status, the study brought together high-throughput TCR immunosequencing, statistical association of individual TCRs with disease status, and machine learning.

The paper as a whole reports these results and caveats: A further reported finding was that TCR beta sequences accurately predicted the HLA-A and HLA-B alleles for most subjects in the first cohort. A later analysis found that HLA-associated TCR beta chains were more clonally expanded and had lower generation probabilities than equally common non-associated chains. In a later analysis, around 17,000 TCR beta sequences were associated with specific HLA alleles at a false discovery rate of 0.05. In a later analysis, several top co-occurrence clusters were reported to appear linked to parvovirus B19, influenza, CMV and Epstein-Barr virus. It was suggested by the authors that the approach could potentially be generalized to other disease states and immunological phenotypes. Compared with the 666-donor mean, donors in an Asian-associated ancestry cluster had fewer N-insertions in productive TCRs, according to a later genetic analysis. Because HLA typing was unavailable for some donors at each locus, only the typed subset was used in association tests. A later genetic analysis associated a missense DCLRE1C variant with V-gene and J-gene trimming of TCR beta chains, and an independent cohort replicated the association. A total of fewer than 200 TCR beta chains were listed by the study as associated with cytomegalovirus. CMV serostatus was the only immune exposure information available for the cohort. Only TCR beta chains were sequenced in this cohort, and the absence of alpha or paired-chain data limited detectable features. Linkage disequilibrium might explain the correlated functional status among segregating V segments, but an unknown experimental factor could not be ruled out. Some IMGT-functional V segments, including TRBV6-2 and TRBV6-3, could not be told apart with the 87-base-pair reads, so those segments were excluded. Broadly in line with IMGT annotations, most TCR beta V segments showed up in productive rearrangements about 90% or about 30% of the time in an earlier analysis of some 590 of the donors. Most CMV-associated TCR beta chains appeared to be HLA-restricted in a later analysis, and the HLA associations seemed to be driven largely by CMV exposure. Because counts were too low, seventeen rarely observed V segments, including chromosome 9 orphons, were left out of the earlier analysis of about 500 of the donors. Presence/absence analyses assumed roughly uniform sequencing depth across donors, an assumption that may not hold. In a later analysis, TCR association rates were found to vary across HLA loci, with the most associated TCRs seen for DRB1 alleles and the fewest for HLA-C alleles. In vitro tests confirmed that a few of the cytomegalovirus-associated TCR beta chains recognize cytomegalovirus antigens. The sequencing pipeline was judged likely to have produced a cluster of highly shared sequence variants as a technical artifact. The classifier was reported to diagnose cytomegalovirus status with high specificity and sensitivity in both the original and validation cohorts. Across donors, most TCR sequences were observed very rarely, whereas some public TCRs were present in many individuals. When HLA alleles, especially DR and DQ, strongly co-occurred, attributing TCR associations to individual alleles was difficult.

The cohort was made up of approximately 700 healthy bone marrow donors. Cohort members were all nominally healthy when sampled, although unrecorded immune exposures were likely present. The donor was CMV seronegative and belonged to the group of over 300 seronegative cohort members. A peripheral blood sample was provided by each donor, and peripheral blood mononuclear cells were used for TCR beta sequencing. Genomic DNA extraction from the blood cell samples was performed with the Qiagen DNeasy Blood Extraction Kit. Receptor libraries were prepared by the immunoSEQ multiplex PCR assay. The multiplex PCR relied on a mix of 60 forward primers for TCR Vbeta segments and 13 reverse primers for TCR Jbeta segments. Amplification of the CDR3 region of rearranged TCR beta genes was performed with a multiplex PCR assay on genomic DNA. The amplified TCR beta libraries were sequenced on the Illumina HiSeq System as 87-base-pair reads. The study's processing was this. In a later analysis, roughly 80 million unique TCR beta chains were counted across the approximately 670 repertoires, and roughly 11 million of these chains were shared by at least two donors. Raw reads were error-corrected and collapsed into unique sequences with a nearest-neighbor algorithm that merged closely related sequences to remove PCR and sequencing errors. Alignment of CDR3 sequences to IMGT reference sequences was used to assign V, D and J gene segments. For a sequence to be retained, a match of at least six nucleotides was required to both a V gene segment and a J gene segment. A rearrangement was called productive if the CDR3 had no stop codons and remained in frame with V and J, and every other rearrangement was called non-productive. CDR3 was defined according to IMGT convention as the region running from the second conserved V-encoded cysteine to the conserved J-encoded phenylalanine. Sequences without an unambiguous match to a single V gene segment were excluded from the earlier analysis of about 630 of the donors. An earlier analysis of 587 of the donors called V segments functional above 56.7% productive rearrangements and segregating when the between-donor standard deviation exceeded 5%. A statistical classification framework was built to diagnose cytomegalovirus status from the catalog of TCR beta chain sequences. A later analysis assigned V and J genes by comparing TCR nucleotide sequences with IMGT/GENE-DB human TR gene sequences. In a later analysis, CDR3 sequences and most-parsimonious VDJ recombination scenarios were assigned using the TCRdist pipeline. A later analysis defined each TCR beta chain by its CDR3 amino acid sequence plus V-gene family, and excluded reads lacking a unique V-gene family. A later analysis removed 550 to 650 highly shared, low-generation-probability nucleotide sequences to deal with suspected cross-contamination and a sequencing artifact. For each public chain, a later analysis derived a clonal expansion index from normalized ranks of inferred template counts within each repertoire. In a later analysis, generation probabilities were computed using a VDJ recombination model fitted to out-of-frame rearrangements, and the results were checked against IGoR. Hypergeometric tests were used in a later analysis to score TCR-TCR, TCR-HLA and TCR-CMV co-occurrence, with a repertoire-size bias correction applied to the TCR pairs. A later analysis estimated false discovery rates by permuting HLA or CMV assignments 20 times. A later analysis grouped co-occurring TCRs with DBSCAN, adding TCRdist sequence similarity when clustering within HLA-allele-positive subsets. Repertoires with fewer than 30,000 or more than 120,000 public chains, plus five repertoires with anomalous nucleotide sharing, were excluded from co-occurrence clustering. Not all clones reach the TCRdb copy of this immuneACCESS table, which keeps in-frame sequences only. Checked studies attribute under half of the gap to unresolved V genes and leave the rest unexplained. V and J calls and clone size are copied from that table; D and trimming were computed from the DNA. The sample data list approximately 130,000 clones, and roughly 77% of these were observed just once. The ten largest clones take up approximately 2% of the sample.

Trimming takes 4 bases from V and 7 bases from J, and the germline ends sit 17 bases apart. Sequences SGDLS (CDR1) and YYNGEE (CDR2) are obtained from the germline V gene. The CDR3 covers 15 residues, taking in both the cysteine and the phenylalanine. Left in the record is the CDR3 DNA by itself, 45 bases read in frame from the first base. As for this clone: Its antigen target is currently unknown. Qualities for individual bases were not recorded, and no much larger clone is one base off.

The sequence joins TRBV9 to TRBJ1-4, with TRBD1 tentatively as D gene (5 bases match). This receptor was obtained from a man aged 40-55 years in good health and CMV-seronegative. The specimen was PBMCs. The DNA sequence is given as TGTGCCAGCAGCTCTGGGGGGGGAGGGTTTGAAAAACTGTTTTTT. Translation gives CASSSGGGGFEKLFF. The CDR3, completed at both ends by the reference TRBV9 and TRBJ1-4 genes, gives the full variable domain DSGVTQTPKHLITATGQRVTLRCSPRSGDLSVYWYQQSLDQGLQFLIQYYNGEERAKGNILERFSAQQFPDLHSELNLSSLELGDSALYFCASSSGGGGFEKLFFGSGTQLSVL.